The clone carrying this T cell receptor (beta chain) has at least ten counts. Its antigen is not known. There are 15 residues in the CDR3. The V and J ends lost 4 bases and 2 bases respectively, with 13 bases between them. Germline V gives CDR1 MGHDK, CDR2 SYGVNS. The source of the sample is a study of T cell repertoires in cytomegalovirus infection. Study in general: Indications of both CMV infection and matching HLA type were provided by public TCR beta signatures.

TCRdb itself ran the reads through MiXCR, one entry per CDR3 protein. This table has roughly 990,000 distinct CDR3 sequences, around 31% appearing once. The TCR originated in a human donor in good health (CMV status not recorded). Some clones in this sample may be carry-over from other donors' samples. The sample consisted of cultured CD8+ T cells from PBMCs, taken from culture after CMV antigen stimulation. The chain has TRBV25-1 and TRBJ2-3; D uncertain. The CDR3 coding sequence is TGTGCCAGCAGTGCGGGTCCCAGGACCACAGATACGCAGTATTTT. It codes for CASSAGPRTTDTQYF.